These 26 T cell receptor beta chains originate from one sample sequenced in a study of CD8 T cells in Susac syndrome. With random hexamers, reverse transcription was performed on roughly 0.5 to 1 ug of RNA. TCRdb redid the calling of the immunoSEQ multiplex PCR reads with MiXCR, one entry per CDR3 protein. Of 70,000 to 100,000 distinct CDR3 sequences listed, approximately 96% were seen once; the top ten hold approximately 0.42%. Material for sequencing was CD8+ T cells from PBMCs. The receptors come from a human donor with Susac syndrome.

The gene calls are TRBV3-1 and TRBJ2-5; no definite D call. Trimming cost V 5 bases and J 5 bases, with 15 bases left between them. The CDR3 has 14 amino acids. Germline V gene sequence: CDR1 LGHDT, CDR2 YNNKEL (reference sequence). The CDR3 DNA follows: TGTGCCAGCAGCGAAAGAAGGGTGGAGGAGACCCAGTACTTC. Amino acids: CASSERRVEETQYF.

The chain carries TRBV28 and TRBJ1-1, with unresolved D. The CDR3 runs to 14 residues. V shed 3 bases and J shed 5 bases, with 13 bases lying between them. Germline CDR1 MDHEN, CDR2 SYDVKM. CDR3 DNA: TGTGCCAGCAGTTTCCCGGGAGGGCGGACTGAAGCTTTCTTT. It specifies CASSFPGGRTEAFF.

V gene TRBV20-1 combines with J gene TRBJ2-3, with a possible D match to TRBD2 (7 bases). CDR1 is DFQATT and CDR2 is SNEGSKA in the germline V gene (reference sequence). This CDR3 spans 14 amino acids. Deletions cut 5 bases from V and 4 bases from J, with 16 bases between. The CDR3 sequence: CSASSGEGADTQYF. The DNA of the CDR3 is TGCAGTGCTTCTAGCGGAGAGGGGGCAGATACGCAGTATTTT.

V and J are TRBV29-1 and TRBJ2-7; tentatively, D is TRBD1 (7 bases). Germline V gives CDR1 SQVTM, CDR2 ANQGSEA. Trimming pared 6 bases from V and 3 bases from J, leaving 21 bases between. The CDR3 extends over 15 amino acids. This CDR3 is CSVKEGDRGDYEQYF. The CDR3 DNA follows: TGCAGCGTAAAGGAGGGGGACAGAGGAGACTACGAGCAGTACTTC.

The genes are TRBV28 and TRBJ2-7, with 9 nucleotides matching TRBD1. The junction had 10 bases not matched to a gene; V was cut back by 6 bases and J by 7 bases. The CDR3 loop spans 14 amino acids. Per germline, CDR1 MDHEN and CDR2 SYDVKM. CDR3 residues: CASSPGQGFGEQYV. DNA for the CDR3: TGTGCCAGCAGCCCCGGACAGGGGTTCGGGGAGCAGTACGTC.

This chain connects TRBV6-5 to TRBJ2-7; 10 bases fit TRBD1. The CDR3 runs to 14 residues. V trimming: 2 bases; J trimming: 2 bases; junction bases outside the gene matches: 0. Germline-derived CDR1 and CDR2 are MNHEY and SVGAGI. CDR3 protein: CASSYGTGAYEQYF. The CDR3, as DNA: TGTGCCAGCAGTTACGGGACAGGGGCCTACGAGCAGTACTTC.

The chain links TRBV20-1 to TRBJ1-1, with D perhaps TRBD1 (5 bases). Germline CDR1 and CDR2: DFQATT and SNEGSKA (reference sequence). Deletions cut 7 bases from V and 11 bases from J, with 23 bases between. The CDR3 is 13 residues long. Written as DNA, the CDR3 is TGCAGTGTAGGGGTCTCCCGGCCCCTCCGTGCTTTCTTT. This codes for CSVGVSRPLRAFF.

The chain is built from TRBV7-9 and TRBJ2-7; 8 bases map to TRBD1. The germline V gene has CDR1 SEHNR and CDR2 FQNEAQ (reference sequence). With 5 bases clipped from V and 6 bases from J, the junction kept 12 bases outside the gene matches. The CDR3 covers 15 residues. The CDR3 here is CASSPEGTGILEQYF. DNA for the CDR3: TGTGCCAGCAGCCCCGAGGGGACAGGAATCCTCGAGCAGTACTTC.

For the CDR3, the DNA is TGTGCCAGCAGTGAAGTAGGGGATCAGCCCCAGCATTTT. As protein: CASSEVGDQPQHF. V gene TRBV25-1 combines with J gene TRBJ1-5, with D perhaps TRBD1 (5 bases). V lost 2 bases and J 5 bases, leaving 7 bases between the germline ends. The CDR3 sequence is 13 residues long. The germline V gene encodes CDR1 MGHDK and CDR2 SYGVNS. The complete variable domain, with remaining parts taken from reference TRBV25-1 and TRBJ1-5, reads EADIYQTPRYLVIGTGKKITLECSQTMGHDKMYWYQQDPGMELHLIHYSYGVNSTEKGDLSSESTVSRIRTEHFPLTLESARPSHTSQYLCASSEVGDQPQHFGDGTRLSIL.

The chain employs TRBV7-6 and TRBJ2-1; D call uncertain. This CDR3 contains 15 residues. The germline CDR1 and CDR2 sequences are SGHVS and FNYEAQ. Trimming removed 4 bases at V and 8 bases at J, with 18 bases between. The CDR3 DNA sequence: TGTGCCAGCAGCTCACCTTGGGGTGTCCTCGATGAGCAGTTCTTC. Translated, it gives CASSSPWGVLDEQFF.

The chain recombines TRBV4-3 with TRBJ2-1; no clear D. Germline lookup yields CDR1 LGHNA and CDR2 YSLEER. With 6 bases removed from V and 6 bases from J, the gap between germline ends came to 15 bases. This CDR3 has 14 residues. DNA of the CDR3: TGCGCCAGCAGTCGTCCCTACGAGAGCAATGAGCAGTTCTTC. Protein product: CASSRPYESNEQFF.

This rearrangement joins TRBV2 to TRBJ2-5, with TRBD1 as a possible D gene (6 bases). From germline, CDR1 is SNHLY and CDR2 FYNNEI. V lost 2 bases to trimming and J lost 5 bases, with 12 bases between them. The CDR3 totals 14 residues. The CDR3 bases are TGTGCCAGCAGTGAATCAGAGGGGGTGGAGACCCAGTACTTC. Translating it yields CASSESEGVETQYF.

The chain links TRBV2 to TRBJ2-1; D is undetermined. The CDR3 runs 12 residues. Germline CDR1 is SNHLY and CDR2 is FYNNEI. With 7 bases removed from V and 7 bases from J, the gap between germline ends came to 11 bases. CDR3 amino acids: CASISAGNEQFF. Here the CDR3 DNA reads TGTGCCAGCATATCCGCCGGGAATGAGCAGTTCTTC.

This rearrangement joins TRBV20-1 to TRBJ2-7; 8 nucleotides align to TRBD2. Germline-derived CDR1 and CDR2 are DFQATT and SNEGSKA (reference sequence). The V segment lost 2 bases and the J segment 0 bases; nucleotides outside the gene matches: 9. The CDR3 is 16 residues long. CDR3: CSARPVAGMSSYEQYF. CDR3 nucleotide sequence: TGCAGTGCTAGACCCGTAGCGGGAATGTCCTCCTACGAGCAGTACTTC.

The J gene is TRBJ2-3, the V gene TRBV30; the D is unclear. Germline lookup yields CDR1 GTSNPN and CDR2 SVGIG (reference sequence). Deletions cut 0 bases from V and 0 bases from J, with 4 bases between. The CDR3 has 13 amino acids. In DNA, the CDR3 is TGTGCCTGGAGTGTTACTAGCACAGATACGCAGTATTTT. As protein: CAWSVTSTDTQYF. Variable domain in full (rest from reference TRBV30 and TRBJ2-3): SQTIHQWPATLVQPVGSPLSLECTVEGTSNPNLYWYRQAAGRGLQLLFYSVGIGQISSEVPQNLSASRPQDRQFILSSKKLLLSDSGFYLCAWSVTSTDTQYFGPGTRLTVL.

This chain joins TRBV29-1 and TRBJ2-1; D possibly corresponds to TRBD1 (5 bases). Trimming removed 1 base from V and 1 base from J, with 11 bases in between. Germline assignment: CDR1 SQVTM and CDR2 ANQGSEA. The CDR3 runs 15 residues. The CDR3 sequence: CSVEATDNSYNEQFF. The CDR3 DNA follows: TGCAGCGTTGAAGCGACGGACAATTCCTACAATGAGCAGTTCTTC.

The chain employs TRBV20-1 and TRBJ2-3, with unresolved D. The V end lost 4 bases, the J end lost 1 base, and 6 bases lay between the germline ends. From germline, CDR1 is DFQATT and CDR2 SNEGSKA (reference sequence). The CDR3 has 12 residues. The CDR3 DNA reads as TGCAGTGCTAATGAGGGCACAGATACGCAGTATTTT. Translated: CSANEGTDTQYF.

The V gene is TRBV20-1, the J gene TRBJ2-5; 8 positions match TRBD2. This CDR3 spans 14 amino acids. J was trimmed by 5 bases and V by 1 base; bases with no gene match: 6. The germline V gene encodes CDR1 DFQATT and CDR2 SNEGSKA (reference sequence). The CDR3 region is CSARVGRARETQYF. CDR3 nucleotide sequence: TGCAGTGCTAGAGTCGGGAGGGCCAGGGAGACCCAGTACTTC.

This clonotype was recorded only once. The V call is TRBV27, the J call TRBJ1-2; no clear D. Germline-derived CDR1 and CDR2 are MNHEY and SMNVEV (reference sequence). CDR3 length equals 13 residues. The germline V and J ends were trimmed by 3 bases and 0 bases, with 5 bases remaining between them. In DNA, the CDR3 is TGTGCCAGCAGTTTCCAAGCTAACTATGGCTACACCTTC. This gives the protein CASSFQANYGYTF.

The table lists this clonotype with a count of one. CDR3 sequence (DNA): TGTGCCAGCAGTACAGGGTCCGGGAAGCCCCAGCATTTT. Translation: CASSTGSGKPQHF. V usage is TRBV6-5 and J usage is TRBJ1-5; D may be TRBD1 (6 bases). The CDR3 is 13 amino acids. Trimming pared 5 bases from V and 8 bases from J, leaving 13 bases between. Germline lookup yields CDR1 MNHEY and CDR2 SVGAGI.

The chain's CDR3 is CASSTPRLDAFF. The DNA of the CDR3 is TGTGCCAGTAGTACTCCCCGGCTCGACGCTTTCTTT. The chain uses TRBV19 and TRBJ1-1; D unresolved. CDR1 and CDR2 (germline): LNHDA, SQIVND (reference sequence). The V end was cut by 4 bases, the J end by 11 bases, with 14 bases between. The CDR3 is 12 residues long.

V usage is TRBV2 and J usage is TRBJ2-5, with D possibly matching TRBD2 (5 bases). This CDR3 has 15 residues. Germline V CDR1 and CDR2: SNHLY, FYNNEI. V lost 1 base to trimming and J lost 5 bases, with 14 bases between them. CDR3 nucleotides: TGTGCCAGCAGTGAAGGGGCGGGCAGCGGCGAGACCCAGTACTTC. Its protein product is CASSEGAGSGETQYF.

This chain connects TRBV20-1 to TRBJ1-5, with D possibly matching TRBD1 (6 bases). V lost 1 base to trimming and J lost 6 bases, with 13 bases between them. Germline-derived CDR1 and CDR2 are DFQATT and SNEGSKA (reference sequence). This CDR3 region has 14 residues. The CDR3 loop is CSARGRGGGQPQHF. CDR3 nucleotides: TGCAGTGCTAGAGGCAGGGGTGGTGGTCAGCCCCAGCATTTT.

The chain recombines TRBV6-2 or TRBV6-3 with TRBJ1-2; D uncertain. V lost 0 bases, J lost 6 bases, and 8 bases lay in between. Germline CDR1 MNHEY, CDR2 SVGEGT. The CDR3 has 13 residues. In DNA, the CDR3 is TGTGCCAGCAGTTACTCGATACTTGATGGCTACACCTTC. Its translation is CASSYSILDGYTF.

The rearrangement uses TRBV29-1 and TRBJ2-5; perhaps TRBD2 as D (6 bases). The germline CDR1 and CDR2 sequences are SQVTM and ANQGSEA. Trimming removed 3 bases at V and 5 bases at J, with 16 bases between. The CDR3 totals 14 residues. This chain's CDR3 is CSVEAGRAMETQYF. CDR3 bases: TGCAGCGTTGAGGCGGGGCGTGCGATGGAGACCCAGTACTTC. The whole variable domain, remainder taken from reference TRBV29-1 and TRBJ2-5, is SAVISQKPSRDICQRGTSLTIQCQVDSQVTMMFWYRQQPGQSLTLIATANQGSEATYESGFVIDKFPISRPNLTFSTLTVSNMSPEDSSIYLCSVEAGRAMETQYFGPGTRLLVL.

J is TRBJ1-5 and V is TRBV27, with D uncertain. The V gene lost 1 base and the J gene lost 5 bases, with 6 bases spanning the gap. Germline-derived CDR1 and CDR2 are MNHEY and SMNVEV (reference sequence). The CDR3 is 13 amino acids. The CDR3 reads CASSLFPDQPQHF. The DNA for the CDR3 is TGTGCCAGCAGTTTATTCCCCGATCAGCCCCAGCATTTT.